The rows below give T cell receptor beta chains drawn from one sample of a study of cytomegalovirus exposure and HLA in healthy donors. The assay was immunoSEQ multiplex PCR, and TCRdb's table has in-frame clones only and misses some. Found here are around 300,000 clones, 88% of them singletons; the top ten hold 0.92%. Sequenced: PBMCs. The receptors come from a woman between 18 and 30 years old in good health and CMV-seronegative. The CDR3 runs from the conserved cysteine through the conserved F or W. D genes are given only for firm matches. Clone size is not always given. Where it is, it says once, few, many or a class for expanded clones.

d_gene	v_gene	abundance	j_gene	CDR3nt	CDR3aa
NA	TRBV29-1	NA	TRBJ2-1	TGCAGCGTTATAGTAGTCCAACTAGCAGCTCGCAATGAGCAGTTCTTC	CSVIVVQLAARNEQFF
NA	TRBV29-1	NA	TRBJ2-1	TGCAGCGTTGTGGGCGGGACCTTATCCTACAATGAGCAGTTCTTC	CSVVGGTLSYNEQFF
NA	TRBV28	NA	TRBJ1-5	TGTGCCAGCAGCATCAGGGCGCTGGTCAATCAGCCCCAGCATTTT	CASSIRALVNQPQHF
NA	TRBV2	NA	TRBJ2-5	TGTGCCAGCAGTAGGACCGTGCGAGGGGAGACCCAGTACTTC	CASSRTVRGETQYF
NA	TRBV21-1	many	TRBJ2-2	TGTGCCAGCAGCAAAGTAAGCCAGGGGGCTGGCGGGGAGCTGTTTTTT	CASSKVSQGAGGELFF
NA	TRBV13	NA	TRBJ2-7	TGTGCCAGCAGCTTATCAGGACTATCCTACGAGCAGTACTTC	CASSLSGLSYEQYF
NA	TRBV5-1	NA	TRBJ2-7	TGCGCCAGCCGCCCCTTCGGGGTGGACGAGCAGTACTTC	CASRPFGVDEQYF
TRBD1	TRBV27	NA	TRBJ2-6	TGTGCCAGCAGAGTCTCAGGGGGTTCTGGGGTCAACGTCCTGACTTTC	CASRVSGGSGVNVLTF
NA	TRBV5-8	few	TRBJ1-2	TGTGCCAGCAGCCAGGGGTTTTATGGCTACACCTTC	CASSQGFYGYTF
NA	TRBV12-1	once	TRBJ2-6	TGTGCCAGCAGGGACAGGCCTGGGGCCAACGTCCTGACTTTC	CASRDRPGANVLTF
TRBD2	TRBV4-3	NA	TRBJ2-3	TGCGCCAGCAGCCAAGATGCACTAGCGGGAGGGCCATGGACAGATACGCAGTATTTT	CASSQDALAGGPWTDTQYF
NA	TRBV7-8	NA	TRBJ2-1	TGTGCCAGCAGCTTACGCACAGGACCGTACAATGAGCAGTTCTTC	CASSLRTGPYNEQFF
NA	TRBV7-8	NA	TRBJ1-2	TGTGCCAGCAGCTTAGGTTTCCAGGGTATGGACTATGGCTACACCTTC	CASSLGFQGMDYGYTF
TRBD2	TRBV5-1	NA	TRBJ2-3	TGCGCCAGCAGCCCCTTAGTCGGACTAGTAAGCACAGATACGCAGTATTTT	CASSPLVGLVSTDTQYF
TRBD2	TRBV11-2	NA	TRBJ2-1	TGTGCCAGCCAAATACTAGCGGCATACAATGAGCAGTTCTTC	CASQILAAYNEQFF
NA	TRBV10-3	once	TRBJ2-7	TGTGCCATCAGTGAAGGGCAGGGAAGGGACGAGCAGTACTTC	CAISEGQGRDEQYF
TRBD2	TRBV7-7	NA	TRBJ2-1	TGTGCTAGCAGCTTAGGGCGGGAGGCTAATGAGCAGTTCTTC	CASSLGREANEQFF
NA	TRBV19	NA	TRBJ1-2	TGTGCCAGCGCAGGTTTTAGAGGCTACACCTTC	CASAGFRGYTF
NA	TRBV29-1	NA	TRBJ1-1	TGCAGCGTTGAGCGCAGGGTGAACACTGAAGCTTTCTTT	CSVERRVNTEAFF
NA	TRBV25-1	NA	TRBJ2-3	TGTGCCAGCAGTACGACTGGCACAGATACGCAGTATTTT	CASSTTGTDTQYF
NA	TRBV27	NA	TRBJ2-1	TGTGCCAGCTCGCTCGGGCGGGGCAATGAGCAGTTCTTC	CASSLGRGNEQFF
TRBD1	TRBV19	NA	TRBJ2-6	TGTGCCAGTAAATTCGCGGACAGGGCATCGACTGGGGCCAACGTCCTGACTTTC	CASKFADRASTGANVLTF
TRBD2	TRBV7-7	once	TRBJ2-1	TGTGCCAGCAGCTCGGGACTAGCGGGAGGGCCTTGGCCCTACAATGAGCAGTTCTTC	CASSSGLAGGPWPYNEQFF
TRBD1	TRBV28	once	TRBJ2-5	TGTGCCAGCAGTCCCTCTTCCCCCGGGACAGGGTACTTC	CASSPSSPGTGYF
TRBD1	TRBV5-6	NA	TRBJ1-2	TGTGCCAGCAGCTTGGCGTCAGGGGGGGGCTACACCTTC	CASSLASGGGYTF
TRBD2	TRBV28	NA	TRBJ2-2	TGTGCCAGCAGTCTAGCGGGAGTGAACACCGGGGAGCTGTTTTTT	CASSLAGVNTGELFF
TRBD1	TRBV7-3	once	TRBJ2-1	TGTGCCAGCAGCTTAGGGGACAGCCCCCCGTTCTTC	CASSLGDSPPFF
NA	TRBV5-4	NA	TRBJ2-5	TGTGCCAGCACTCCAGGGGCGGAGGAGACCCAGTACTTC	CASTPGAEETQYF
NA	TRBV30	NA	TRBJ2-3	TGTGCCTGGAGTCAGATCGGCGGGATGACAGATACGCAGTATTTT	CAWSQIGGMTDTQYF
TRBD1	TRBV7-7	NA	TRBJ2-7	TGTGCCAGCAGCACGGACAGGTCTGGGGAGCAGTACTTC	CASSTDRSGEQYF
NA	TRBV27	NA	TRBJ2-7	TGTGCCAGCAGTTTTGGGGGGAGCTCCTACGAGCAGTACTTC	CASSFGGSSYEQYF
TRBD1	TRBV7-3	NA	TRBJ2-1	TGTGCCAGCAGCCCCCCCGGGACAGGGTCCCCCAATGAGCAGTTCTTC	CASSPPGTGSPNEQFF
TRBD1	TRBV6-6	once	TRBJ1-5	TGTGCCACCCGAGGGACAGGCAATCAGCCCCAGCATTTT	CATRGTGNQPQHF
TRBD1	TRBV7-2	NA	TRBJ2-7	TGTGCCAGCAGCGCGGGGACAGGGCGAGAGCAGTACTTC	CASSAGTGREQYF
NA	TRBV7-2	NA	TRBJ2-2	TGTGCCAGCAGCCAGTACCGTCGGGGTCCCGGGGAGCTGTTTTTT	CASSQYRRGPGELFF
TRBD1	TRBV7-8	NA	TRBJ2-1	TGTGCCAGCAGCCACGATACCGGGACAGCCTACAATGAGCAGTTCTTC	CASSHDTGTAYNEQFF
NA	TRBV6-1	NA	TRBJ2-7	TGTGCCAGCAGGCTTTCACAGGGTGCGGCGGACGAGCAGTACTTC	CASRLSQGAADEQYF
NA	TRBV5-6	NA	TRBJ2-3	TGTGCCAGCAGCTTGGGTTTGCGACACACAGATACGCAGTATTTT	CASSLGLRHTDTQYF
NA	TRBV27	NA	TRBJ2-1	TGTGCCAGCAGTTTCGGAGGACTCGGGAATGAGCAGTTCTTC	CASSFGGLGNEQFF
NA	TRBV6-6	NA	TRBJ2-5	TGTGCCAGCAGTTTTTCCTTCCAAGAGACCCAGTACTTC	CASSFSFQETQYF
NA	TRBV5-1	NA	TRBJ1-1	TGCGCCAGCAGCTGGGGGGGGAATTGGGAGAACACTGAAGCTTTCTTT	CASSWGGNWENTEAFF
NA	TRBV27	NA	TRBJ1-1	TGTGCCAGCAGTTTAAATACACCTAACACTGAAGCTTTCTTT	CASSLNTPNTEAFF
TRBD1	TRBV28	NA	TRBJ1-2	TGTGCCAGCAGCTCGGACAGGGGGCGAGATGGCTACACCTTC	CASSSDRGRDGYTF
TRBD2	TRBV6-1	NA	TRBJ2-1	TGTGCCAGCAGGGTCGGCGGAGGGGAGGGAAATGAGCAGTTCTTC	CASRVGGGEGNEQFF
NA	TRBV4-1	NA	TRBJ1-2	TGCGCCAGCAGCCAACATACCACAAACAGTGGCTACACCTTC	CASSQHTTNSGYTF
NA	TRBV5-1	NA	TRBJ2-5	TGCGCCAGCAGCTTCGCAGGGCTGGGAGAGACCCAGTACTTC	CASSFAGLGETQYF
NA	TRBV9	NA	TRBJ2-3	TGTGCCAGCAGCGTAGCTAAATCTAGCACAGATACGCAGTATTTT	CASSVAKSSTDTQYF
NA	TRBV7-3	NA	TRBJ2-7	TGTGCCAGCAGCTTTGGTAGCTCCTACGAGCAGTACTTC	CASSFGSSYEQYF
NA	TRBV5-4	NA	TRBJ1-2	TGTGCCAGCAGCTTGGCGGAGATCTATGGCTACACCTTC	CASSLAEIYGYTF
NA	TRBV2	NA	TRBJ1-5	TGTGCCAGCAGTGGACGGAGGGCATCAACTGTCAATCAGCCCCAGCATTTT	CASSGRRASTVNQPQHF
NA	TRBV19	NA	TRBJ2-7	TGTGCCAGTAGTAAAGCGGCCCCTCGGGGGGAGCAGTACTTC	CASSKAAPRGEQYF
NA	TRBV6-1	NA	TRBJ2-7	TGTGCCAGCAGTGTAGCTACTAGACCTACTTACGACGAGCAGTACTTC	CASSVATRPTYDEQYF
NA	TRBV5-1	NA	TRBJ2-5	TGCGCCAGCGCGGACTTCTCAGGAGAGACCCAGTACTTC	CASADFSGETQYF
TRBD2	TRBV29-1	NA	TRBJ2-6	TGCAGCGTTGGGGGGGGGAGATCGGGGGCCAACGTCCTGACTTTC	CSVGGGRSGANVLTF
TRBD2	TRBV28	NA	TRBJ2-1	TGTGCCAGCAGGGCGCTAGCGGGAGGGAATGAGCAGTTCTTC	CASRALAGGNEQFF